A selection of T cell receptor beta chains follows, all from one sample in a study of blood T cell repertoires in COVID-19. Data came from immunoSEQ multiplex PCR; TCRdb stores just in-frame clones and leaves some out. The data hold some 180,000 clones, with 84% observed a single time. Input material: peripheral blood. These receptors all come from an elderly woman with COVID-19, enrolled during active disease. CDR3s include the opening cysteine and the closing phenylalanine or tryptophan. The order of the fields is V gene, D gene, J gene, clone size, CDR3 DNA, CDR3 protein. A D gene is named only where the DNA matches it firmly. Size is stated for part of the rows, as once, few or many counts, or as a class when the clone is expanded.

v_gene: TRBV24-1
d_gene: NA
j_gene: TRBJ2-1
abundance: NA
CDR3nt: TGTGCCACCAGTGATTCCCCCCCCAGGAATGAGCAGTTCTTC
CDR3aa: CATSDSPPRNEQFF

v_gene: TRBV5-4
d_gene: NA
j_gene: TRBJ2-5
abundance: NA
CDR3nt: TGTGCCAGCAGCCATCAGGCTGGGCGGGGAGAGACCCAGTACTTC
CDR3aa: CASSHQAGRGETQYF

v_gene: TRBV7-9
d_gene: TRBD1
j_gene: TRBJ1-4
abundance: NA
CDR3nt: TGTGCCAGCAGCTTAGGGACAGGGGGCTTTCGTGAAAAACTGTTTTTT
CDR3aa: CASSLGTGGFREKLFF

v_gene: TRBV18
d_gene: NA
j_gene: TRBJ2-3
abundance: NA
CDR3nt: TGTGCCAGCTCACAGAGACAGGACACAGATACGCAGTATTTT
CDR3aa: CASSQRQDTDTQYF

v_gene: TRBV15
d_gene: TRBD2
j_gene: TRBJ2-7
abundance: NA
CDR3nt: TGTGCCACCAGCAGCATAGCTTCAGGACTAGCGGGAAAGTCCTACGAGCAGTACTTC
CDR3aa: CATSSIASGLAGKSYEQYF

v_gene: TRBV15
d_gene: NA
j_gene: TRBJ2-1
abundance: NA
CDR3nt: TGTGCCACCAGCAGAGATCGGGGGTACAATGAGCAGTTCTTC
CDR3aa: CATSRDRGYNEQFF

v_gene: TRBV27
d_gene: TRBD2
j_gene: TRBJ2-2
abundance: NA
CDR3nt: TGTGCCAGCAGTCCGCCGACTAGCGGAGGGGTAACCGGGGAGCTGTTTTTT
CDR3aa: CASSPPTSGGVTGELFF

v_gene: TRBV29-1
d_gene: NA
j_gene: TRBJ2-7
abundance: NA
CDR3nt: TGCAGCGCGAAAGGCTCAGGGTCTAGTGCCTACGAGCAGTACTTC
CDR3aa: CSAKGSGSSAYEQYF

v_gene: TRBV5-1
d_gene: TRBD2
j_gene: TRBJ2-7
abundance: NA
CDR3nt: TGCGCCAGCAGATATGGGGCAGCTAGCGGGACCTACGAGCAGTACTTC
CDR3aa: CASRYGAASGTYEQYF

v_gene: TRBV7-6
d_gene: NA
j_gene: TRBJ2-1
abundance: NA
CDR3nt: TGTGCCAGCAGCCAGACGACAGGGACCGGGAGATTGATCTTC
CDR3aa: CASSQTTGTGRLIF

v_gene: TRBV5-1
d_gene: TRBD2
j_gene: TRBJ2-2
abundance: NA
CDR3nt: TGCGCCAGCAGCTTGGCCAGCGGGACGAACACCGGGGAGCTGTTTTTT
CDR3aa: CASSLASGTNTGELFF

v_gene: TRBV4-2
d_gene: TRBD1
j_gene: TRBJ1-4
abundance: NA
CDR3nt: TGTGCCAGCAGCCAAGATCCCGGACAGGCACGATATGAAAAACTGTTTTTT
CDR3aa: CASSQDPGQARYEKLFF

v_gene: TRBV27
d_gene: NA
j_gene: TRBJ2-1
abundance: NA
CDR3nt: TGTGCCAGCAGTTTACAGGGCGTAGAGCAGTTCTTC
CDR3aa: CASSLQGVEQFF

v_gene: TRBV7-9
d_gene: NA
j_gene: TRBJ1-4
abundance: NA
CDR3nt: TGTGCCAGCAGCCCTGGGACTTATAAGGTCAAACTGTTTTTT
CDR3aa: CASSPGTYKVKLFF

v_gene: TRBV14
d_gene: NA
j_gene: TRBJ2-3
abundance: NA
CDR3nt: TGTGCCAGCAGACAGATTAACACAGATACGCAGTATTTT
CDR3aa: CASRQINTDTQYF

v_gene: TRBV9
d_gene: TRBD1
j_gene: TRBJ1-4
abundance: NA
CDR3nt: TGTGCCAGCAGCACCGAGACAGGGTGGAGGGAAAAACTGTTTTTT
CDR3aa: CASSTETGWREKLFF

v_gene: TRBV7-2
d_gene: NA
j_gene: TRBJ2-7
abundance: NA
CDR3nt: TGTGCCAGCAGCCCCCATGGGAGCCTCTACGAGCAGTACTTC
CDR3aa: CASSPHGSLYEQYF

v_gene: TRBV19
d_gene: NA
j_gene: TRBJ1-1
abundance: NA
CDR3nt: TGTGCCAGTAGTGCGGGCGGGGGGCGAGGGAACACTGAAGCTTTCTTT
CDR3aa: CASSAGGGRGNTEAFF

v_gene: TRBV7-2
d_gene: TRBD1
j_gene: TRBJ2-7
abundance: NA
CDR3nt: TGTGCCAGCAGCTTCCGGGCAGGGGGCTTAGGGGAGCAGTACTTC
CDR3aa: CASSFRAGGLGEQYF

v_gene: TRBV19
d_gene: TRBD1
j_gene: TRBJ2-1
abundance: NA
CDR3nt: TGTGCCAGTAGTATCCGGGCGGACAGGGGCAATGAGCAGTTCTTC
CDR3aa: CASSIRADRGNEQFF

v_gene: TRBV9
d_gene: NA
j_gene: TRBJ2-5
abundance: NA
CDR3nt: TGTGCCAGCAGCCCCCGACAGGGAGGGACCCAGTACTTC
CDR3aa: CASSPRQGGTQYF

v_gene: TRBV7-2
d_gene: NA
j_gene: TRBJ2-2
abundance: NA
CDR3nt: TGTGCCAGCAGCTTAGTTCCTGCTGGCGGGGTGAAAACCGGGGAGCTGTTTTTT
CDR3aa: CASSLVPAGGVKTGELFF

v_gene: TRBV7-3
d_gene: TRBD2
j_gene: TRBJ2-1
abundance: NA
CDR3nt: TGTGCCAGCAGCTGGACTAGCGGGAGGGCCGTTGGTAATGAGCAGTTCTTC
CDR3aa: CASSWTSGRAVGNEQFF

v_gene: TRBV6-5
d_gene: TRBD1
j_gene: TRBJ1-2
abundance: NA
CDR3nt: TGTGCCAGCAGTTATGCAGGGGGTGGCTACACCTTC
CDR3aa: CASSYAGGGYTF

v_gene: TRBV7-2
d_gene: NA
j_gene: TRBJ1-5
abundance: NA
CDR3nt: TGTGCCAGCAGCTTCAATGGGGCACAGCCCCAGCATTTT
CDR3aa: CASSFNGAQPQHF

v_gene: TRBV7-8
d_gene: NA
j_gene: TRBJ1-2
abundance: NA
CDR3nt: TGTGCCAGCAGCTTAGCGGAGCAGGGACACTTTGGCTACACCTTC
CDR3aa: CASSLAEQGHFGYTF

v_gene: TRBV6-6
d_gene: TRBD2
j_gene: TRBJ2-1
abundance: NA
CDR3nt: TGTGCCAGCAGTTCCCACCTAGCGGACAATGAGCAGTTCTTC
CDR3aa: CASSSHLADNEQFF

v_gene: TRBV2
d_gene: NA
j_gene: TRBJ2-7
abundance: NA
CDR3nt: TGTGCCAGCACCCCGACAGGACCCTCCTACGAGCAGTACTTC
CDR3aa: CASTPTGPSYEQYF

v_gene: TRBV19
d_gene: TRBD2
j_gene: TRBJ2-1
abundance: NA
CDR3nt: TGTGCCAGTACCCCAATAGCGGGCACCCAGATAAATGAGCAGTTCTTC
CDR3aa: CASTPIAGTQINEQFF

v_gene: TRBV9
d_gene: TRBD2
j_gene: TRBJ2-1
abundance: NA
CDR3nt: TGTGCCAGCAGCGTAGAGTTCTGGGCTAGCGGGAGGGGGAATGAGCAGTTCTTC
CDR3aa: CASSVEFWASGRGNEQFF

v_gene: TRBV7-6
d_gene: TRBD1
j_gene: TRBJ2-7
abundance: once
CDR3nt: TGTGCCAGCAGCTTCGGGACAGGGGGCTTGTACGAGCAGTACTTC
CDR3aa: CASSFGTGGLYEQYF

v_gene: TRBV2
d_gene: NA
j_gene: TRBJ1-4
abundance: NA
CDR3nt: TGTGCCAGCAGTGAGCGGGGGCAGGGCGGTGAAAAACTGTTTTTT
CDR3aa: CASSERGQGGEKLFF

v_gene: TRBV19
d_gene: NA
j_gene: TRBJ1-2
abundance: NA
CDR3nt: TGTGCCAGTAGTTGGCGGGGGGCGGCCTATGGCTACACCTTC
CDR3aa: CASSWRGAAYGYTF

v_gene: TRBV28
d_gene: NA
j_gene: TRBJ2-3
abundance: once
CDR3nt: TGTGCCAGCAGGGACAGTGGCACAGATACGCAGTATTTT
CDR3aa: CASRDSGTDTQYF

v_gene: TRBV5-8
d_gene: NA
j_gene: TRBJ2-1
abundance: NA
CDR3nt: TGTGCCAGCAGCCCTGGTTGGACAAGCTCCTACAATGAGCAGTTCTTC
CDR3aa: CASSPGWTSSYNEQFF

v_gene: TRBV21-1
d_gene: NA
j_gene: TRBJ2-7
abundance: NA
CDR3nt: TGTGCCAGCAGCAAAGTGATTTTAAAAGCCCCCGGGGAGCAGTACTTC
CDR3aa: CASSKVILKAPGEQYF

v_gene: TRBV18
d_gene: NA
j_gene: TRBJ1-2
abundance: few
CDR3nt: TGTGCCAGCTCACCGCGCACCGGAGCTAACTATGGCTACACCTTC
CDR3aa: CASSPRTGANYGYTF

v_gene: TRBV2
d_gene: TRBD1
j_gene: TRBJ2-5
abundance: NA
CDR3nt: TGTGCCAGTCCTGGACAGGGATGGAAGACTGGGACCCAGTACTTC
CDR3aa: CASPGQGWKTGTQYF

v_gene: TRBV15
d_gene: TRBD2
j_gene: TRBJ2-5
abundance: NA
CDR3nt: TGTGCCACCAGCAGAGATGATCTCCTGGCGGGGGAACAAGAGACCCAGTACTTC
CDR3aa: CATSRDDLLAGEQETQYF

v_gene: TRBV28
d_gene: TRBD1
j_gene: TRBJ1-5
abundance: NA
CDR3nt: TGTGCCAGCAGTTTATGGCGACAGGGGATGGGTCAGCCCCAGCATTTT
CDR3aa: CASSLWRQGMGQPQHF

v_gene: TRBV28
d_gene: NA
j_gene: TRBJ2-2
abundance: NA
CDR3nt: TGTGCCAGCAGATCAGCGAGTACCGGGGAGCTGTTTTTT
CDR3aa: CASRSASTGELFF

v_gene: TRBV10-3
d_gene: TRBD2
j_gene: TRBJ2-1
abundance: NA
CDR3nt: TGTGCCATCAGTGAGTCGGGACTAGCGGGAGATGAGCAGTTCTTC
CDR3aa: CAISESGLAGDEQFF

v_gene: TRBV10-3
d_gene: NA
j_gene: TRBJ2-3
abundance: NA
CDR3nt: TGTGCCATCAGGTTTCGGACTAGCACAGATACGCAGTATTTT
CDR3aa: CAIRFRTSTDTQYF

v_gene: TRBV28
d_gene: NA
j_gene: TRBJ2-6
abundance: NA
CDR3nt: TGTGCCAGTGAGAACTTTGGGGCCAACGTCCTGACTTTC
CDR3aa: CASENFGANVLTF

v_gene: TRBV5-6
d_gene: NA
j_gene: TRBJ2-7
abundance: once
CDR3nt: TGTGCCAGCAGGAGGGCAGGAGCAAGTATATTCGAGCAGTACTTC
CDR3aa: CASRRAGASIFEQYF

v_gene: TRBV7-3
d_gene: TRBD2
j_gene: TRBJ2-1
abundance: NA
CDR3nt: TGTGCCAGCAGCTTAAGGGGCGGGAGGGCTCAATGGGAGCAGTTCTTC
CDR3aa: CASSLRGGRAQWEQFF

v_gene: TRBV6-5
d_gene: TRBD2
j_gene: TRBJ2-3
abundance: NA
CDR3nt: TGTGCCAGCAGATCAGCGGGACGCACAGATACGCAGTATTTT
CDR3aa: CASRSAGRTDTQYF

v_gene: TRBV5-1
d_gene: NA
j_gene: TRBJ2-3
abundance: NA
CDR3nt: TGCGCCAGCAGTCCAGAGGCCAGAAGCACAGATACGCAGTATTTT
CDR3aa: CASSPEARSTDTQYF

v_gene: TRBV6-2/TRBV6-3
d_gene: NA
j_gene: TRBJ1-5
abundance: once
CDR3nt: TGTGCCAGCAGTAAAAGAAGAGGGAATAGCAATCAGCCCCAGCATTTT
CDR3aa: CASSKRRGNSNQPQHF

v_gene: TRBV30
d_gene: TRBD2
j_gene: TRBJ2-1
abundance: few
CDR3nt: TGTGCCTGGACGGCGGGAGCCTACAATGAGCAGTTCTTC
CDR3aa: CAWTAGAYNEQFF

v_gene: TRBV2
d_gene: NA
j_gene: TRBJ2-7
abundance: NA
CDR3nt: TGTGCCAGCGGGAACCGGGACACATCCTACGAGCAGTACTTC
CDR3aa: CASGNRDTSYEQYF